This TCR beta chain was sequenced during a study of blood T cell repertoires in COVID-19. Across the whole study: The origin of the acute and convalescent COVID-19 samples was the United States, Italy and Spain. Sources were T cells, B-cell-depleted T cells, or PBMCs; the material itself was cDNA or gDNA.

Assay used: immunoSEQ multiplex PCR; TCRdb lists only in-frame clones, some missing. The sample holds 100,000 to 150,000 clones, approximately 74% seen once. CDR3 size: 16 residues. The V segment lost 2 bases and the J segment 2 bases; nucleotides outside the gene matches: 11. Germline V lookup: CDR1 GTSNPN, CDR2 SVGIG (reference sequence). J is TRBJ1-2 and V is TRBV30, with 7 nucleotides matching TRBD1. The receptor was derived from a man of 80 years or more with COVID-19, enrolled during active disease. Material for sequencing was peripheral blood. The CDR3 here is CAWSFPGQRKNYGYTF. CDR3 bases: TGTGCCTGGAGTTTCCCGGGACAGAGAAAAAACTATGGCTACACCTTC.